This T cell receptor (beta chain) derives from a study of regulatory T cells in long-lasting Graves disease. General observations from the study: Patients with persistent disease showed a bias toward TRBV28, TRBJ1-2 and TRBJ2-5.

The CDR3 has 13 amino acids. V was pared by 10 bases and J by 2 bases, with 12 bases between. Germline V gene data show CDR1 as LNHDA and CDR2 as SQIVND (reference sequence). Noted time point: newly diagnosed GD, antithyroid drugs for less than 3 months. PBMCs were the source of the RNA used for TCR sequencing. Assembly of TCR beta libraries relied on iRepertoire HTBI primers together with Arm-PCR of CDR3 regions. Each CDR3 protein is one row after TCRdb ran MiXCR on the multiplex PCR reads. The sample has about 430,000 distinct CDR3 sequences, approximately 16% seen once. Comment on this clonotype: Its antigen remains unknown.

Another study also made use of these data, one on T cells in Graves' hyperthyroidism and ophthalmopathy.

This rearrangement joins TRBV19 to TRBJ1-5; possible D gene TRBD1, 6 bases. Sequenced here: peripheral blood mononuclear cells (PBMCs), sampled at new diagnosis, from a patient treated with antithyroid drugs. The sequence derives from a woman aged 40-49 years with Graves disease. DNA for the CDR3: TGTGCCACAGGGGTTTGGGGCAATCAGCCCCAGCATTTT. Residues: CATGVWGNQPQHF.